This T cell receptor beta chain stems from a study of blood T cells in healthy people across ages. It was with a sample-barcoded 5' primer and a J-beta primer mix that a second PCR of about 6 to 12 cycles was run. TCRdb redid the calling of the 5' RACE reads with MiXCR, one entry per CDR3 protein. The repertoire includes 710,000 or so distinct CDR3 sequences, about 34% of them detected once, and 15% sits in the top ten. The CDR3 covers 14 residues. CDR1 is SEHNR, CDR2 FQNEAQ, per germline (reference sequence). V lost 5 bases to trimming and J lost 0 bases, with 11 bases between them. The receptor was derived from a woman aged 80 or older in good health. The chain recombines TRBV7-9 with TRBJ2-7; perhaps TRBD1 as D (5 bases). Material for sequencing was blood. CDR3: CASSPPGHSYEQYF. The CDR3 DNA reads TGTGCCAGCAGCCCCCCAGGGCACTCCTACGAGCAGTACTTC.